This TCR beta chain was sequenced for a study of CD8 T cells in ankylosing spondylitis. This CDR3 has 15 amino acids. Per the germline V gene, CDR1 is SGHDT and CDR2 is YYEEEE. With 1 base removed from V and 7 bases from J, the gap between germline ends came to 15 bases. This clonotype appeared many times. MiXCR, run by TCRdb on the 5' RACE reads, gives a single entry per CDR3 protein. The table includes under 300,000 distinct CDR3 sequences, more than 9% detected once. Sequencing was carried out using blood, either unsorted or a sorted T cell fraction (not recorded which). The chain employs TRBV5-6 and TRBJ2-4; D is perhaps TRBD1 (5 bases). This receptor was obtained from a male donor with ankylosing spondylitis or in good health (not recorded which). CDR3 bases: TGTGCCAGCAGCTTGAGTGGGGCGGCGGCGAACATTCAGTACTTC. Its protein is CASSLSGAAANIQYF.